Presented here are 23 T cell receptor beta chains from one specimen sequenced in a study of blood T cell repertoires in COVID-19. The protocol was immunoSEQ multiplex PCR, while the TCRdb copy is restricted to in-frame clones and leaves out a portion. The data hold 350,000 to 450,000 clones, with around 87% observed a single time. The sequencing input was PBMCs or T cells enriched from blood (not recorded which). These receptors came from a man aged 35-49 years in a cohort exposed to, infected with or recovered from COVID-19 (not recorded which).

The chain uses TRBV30 and TRBJ2-1; possible D gene TRBD2, 6 bases. The ends were cut back, 2 bases at V and 6 bases at J, with 17 bases in the middle. The CDR3 extends over 15 amino acids. Per germline, CDR1 GTSNPN and CDR2 SVGIG (reference sequence). CDR3 DNA sequence: TGTGCCTGGAGTAGGGGAGGCCCCGGATTCAATGAGCAGTTCTTC. Its translation: CAWSRGGPGFNEQFF.

This chain joins TRBV6-5 and TRBJ2-5; D gene ambiguous. Germline CDR1 is MNHEY and CDR2 is SVGAGI. Trimming shortened V by 5 bases and J by 2 bases, and 9 bases separated the two germline ends. The CDR3 runs 13 residues. The CDR3 region is CASSQNSQETQYF. CDR3 sequence (DNA): TGTGCCAGCAGTCAGAATTCGCAAGAGACCCAGTACTTC.

A note on this clone: This CDR3 is also generated by other DNA sequences in the sample. This chain connects TRBV3-1 (or the pseudogene TRBV3-2) to TRBJ2-1, with TRBD1 identical over 7 bases. The CDR3 is 14 residues long. Germline trimming cut 4 bases from V and 0 bases from J; bases unmatched to any gene: 0. Germline V CDR1 and CDR2: LGHDT, YNNKEL (reference sequence). CDR3 sequence: CASSRDSSYNEQFF. In DNA, the CDR3 is TGTGCCAGCAGCCGGGACAGCTCCTACAATGAGCAGTTCTTC.

This clone was counted a few times. The chain has TRBV7-2 and TRBJ1-5, with D hard to call. Per germline, CDR1 SGHTA and CDR2 FQGNSA. CDR3 length equals 12 residues. With 5 bases removed from V and 3 bases from J, the gap between germline ends came to 5 bases. The CDR3 reads CASSVYNQPQHF. CDR3 sequence (DNA): TGTGCCAGCAGCGTCTACAATCAGCCCCAGCATTTT.

This sequence joins TRBV18 and TRBJ1-1; D might be TRBD1 (5 bases). V shed 1 base and J shed 1 base, with 7 bases lying between them. The germline gives CDR1 KGHSH, CDR2 LQKENI. There are 14 residues in the CDR3. The CDR3 reads CASSPLQGNTEAFF. Written as DNA, the CDR3 is TGTGCCAGCTCACCACTTCAGGGGAACACTGAAGCTTTCTTT. The full variable domain, with the rest looked up from reference TRBV18 and TRBJ1-1, is NAGVMQNPRHLVRRRGQEARLRCSPMKGHSHVYWYRQLPEEGLKFMVYLQKENIIDESGMPKERFSAEFPKEGPSILRIQQVVRGDSAAYFCASSPLQGNTEAFFGQGTRLTVV.

This chain uses TRBV28 with TRBJ2-5; TRBD2 is a possible D gene (6 bases). The germline V and J ends were trimmed by 9 bases and 1 base, with 12 bases remaining between them. This CDR3 has 13 amino acids. CDR1 and CDR2 (germline): MDHEN, SYDVKM. CDR3 sequence: CASAGQPQETQYF. The CDR3 DNA reads TGTGCCAGTGCGGGGCAGCCCCAAGAGACCCAGTACTTC.

This chain uses TRBV4-2 with TRBJ2-7; 13 bases match TRBD2. The length of the CDR3 is 17 residues. The trim removed 3 bases at V and 0 bases at J, leaving 5 bases unmatched. The germline gives CDR1 LGHNA, CDR2 YNFKEQ. The CDR3 spells CASSHGTSGVSSYEQYF. The CDR3 coding sequence is TGTGCCAGCAGCCACGGGACTAGCGGGGTTAGCTCCTACGAGCAGTACTTC.

V usage is TRBV6-2 or TRBV6-3 and J usage is TRBJ1-5; 10 nucleotides align to TRBD1. The CDR3 loop spans 18 amino acids. The germline CDR1 and CDR2 sequences are MNHEY and SVGEGT. Trimming took 2 bases from V and 4 from J; bases not matched to a gene: 11. The CDR3 nucleotides read TGTGCCAGCAGTTACGTGGGGGACAGGGGTATACGAAATCAGCCCCAGCATTTT. Its protein is CASSYVGDRGIRNQPQHF.

The chain links TRBV9 to TRBJ1-3; no definite D call. The CDR3 spans 14 residues. The germline V and J ends were trimmed by 0 bases and 3 bases, with 7 bases remaining between them. Germline lookup yields CDR1 SGDLS and CDR2 YYNGEE. CDR3 sequence (DNA): TGTGCCAGCAGCGTAGGTAGCGATGGAAACACCATATATTTT. It codes for CASSVGSDGNTIYF.

The V and J genes are TRBV3-1 (or the pseudogene TRBV3-2) and TRBJ2-3; a possible D gene is TRBD1 (6 bases). The CDR3 has 15 amino acids. V was trimmed by 3 bases and J by 0 bases, leaving 10 bases between them. Germline V gene data show CDR1 as LGHDT and CDR2 as YNNKEL (reference sequence). The DNA of the CDR3 is TGTGCCAGCAGCCATCCAGGGGCTAGCACAGATACGCAGTATTTT. Translated: CASSHPGASTDTQYF.

CDR3 nucleotide sequence: TGTGCCAGTAGTGTGAGGGACAGTCAAACAGATACGCAGTATTTT. This translates into CASSVRDSQTDTQYF. The chain employs TRBV19 and TRBJ2-3; 7 nucleotides agree with TRBD1. The germline gives CDR1 LNHDA, CDR2 SQIVND (reference sequence). V gave up 5 bases and J gave up 3 bases; unmatched junction bases: 8. This CDR3 has 15 residues. Full variable domain (outside the CDR3, taken from reference TRBV19 and TRBJ2-3): DGGITQSPKYLFRKEGQNVTLSCEQNLNHDAMYWYRQDPGQGLRLIYYSQIVNDFQKGDIAEGYSVSREKKESFPLTVTSAQKNPTAFYLCASSVRDSQTDTQYFGPGTRLTVL.

This rearrangement joins TRBV4-1 to TRBJ2-3; TRBD2 matches 10 bases. CDR1 MGHRA and CDR2 YSYEKL come from the germline V gene. The CDR3 loop spans 18 amino acids. V was pared by 3 bases and J by 6 bases, with 15 bases of the junction left unmatched. This chain's CDR3 is CASSHNPRTSGSRDTQYF. In nucleotides, the CDR3 is TGCGCCAGCAGCCATAACCCCAGGACTAGCGGCTCCCGGGATACGCAGTATTTT.

The rearrangement uses TRBV6-4 and TRBJ2-1; 8 bases line up with TRBD2. Trimming removed 2 bases from V and 8 bases from J; junction bases left unmatched: 8. Germline values: CDR1 MRHNA, CDR2 SNTAGT. CDR3 size: 15 residues. The chain's CDR3 is CASSDRPSGPDEQFF. CDR3 nucleotides: TGTGCCAGCAGTGACAGGCCTAGCGGGCCTGATGAGCAGTTCTTC.

This chain connects TRBV11-2 to TRBJ2-7, with 7 bases matching TRBD1. V dropped 2 bases and J dropped 4; count of bases not matched to a gene: 8. Per the germline V gene, CDR1 is SGHAT and CDR2 is FQNNGV. The CDR3 is made up of 15 amino acids. CDR3 coding DNA: TGTGCCAGCAGCTTAAGACAGGGCAGAATTTACGAGCAGTACTTC. Translating it yields CASSLRQGRIYEQYF.

This rearrangement joins TRBV19 to TRBJ2-1; 7 bases map to TRBD1. V trimming: 7 bases; J trimming: 6 bases; junction bases outside the gene matches: 12. CDR3 length equals 15 residues. Germline lookup yields CDR1 LNHDA and CDR2 SQIVND (reference sequence). CDR3 bases: TGTGCCAGTATGACAGCGACAGGGCCTATCAATGAGCAGTTCTTC. Residues: CASMTATGPINEQFF.

The V and J genes are TRBV21-1 and TRBJ2-1; the D call of TRBD2 is as the table states it, not checked on the DNA. TRBV21-1 is flagged as a pseudogene. The CDR3 covers 16 residues. In nucleotides, the CDR3 is TGTGCCAGCAGCAAAGTCCCACTAGCGGGAGGGAATGAGCAGTTCTTC. It translates to CASSKVPLAGGNEQFF.

This rearrangement joins TRBV6-5 to TRBJ2-1; 7 bases are a match to TRBD1. The CDR3 has 15 amino acids. Trimming at V came to 5 bases and at J to 3 bases, leaving 7 bases not matched to a gene. From germline, CDR1 is MNHEY and CDR2 SVGAGI. DNA of the CDR3: TGTGCCAGCAGTCTCCGGGACAGCTTCTACAATGAGCAGTTCTTC. Protein: CASSLRDSFYNEQFF.

V usage is TRBV6-5 and J usage is TRBJ2-5; 10 nucleotides align to TRBD2. CDR1 is MNHEY, CDR2 SVGAGI, per germline. The CDR3 runs to 15 residues. The trim removed 6 bases at V and 2 bases at J, leaving 6 bases unmatched. For the CDR3, the DNA is TGTGCCAGCAGGACTACTAGCGGGAATCAAGAGACCCAGTACTTC. This translates into CASRTTSGNQETQYF.

The chain has TRBV5-1 and TRBJ2-7; possibly TRBD1 for D (6 bases). The V gene lost 2 bases and the J gene lost 6 bases, with 12 bases spanning the gap. There are 13 residues in the CDR3. In germline, CDR1 is SGHRS, CDR2 YFSETQ. The CDR3 DNA reads TGCGCCAGCAGCTTAAACAGGGAAGCCGAGCAGTACTTC. It is translated as CASSLNREAEQYF.

This chain links TRBV7-2 with TRBJ2-1; the D gene is possibly TRBD2 (6 bases). CDR1 and CDR2 (germline): SGHTA, FQGNSA. V lost 2 bases, J lost 9 bases, and 17 bases lay in between. CDR3 length equals 15 residues. CDR3 sequence: CASSLREYVSSEQFF. In DNA, the CDR3 is TGTGCCAGCAGCTTACGGGAGTACGTCTCTAGTGAGCAGTTCTTC.

The V gene is TRBV7-9, the J gene TRBJ2-7; possibly TRBD1 for D (5 bases). The CDR3 has 14 residues. Germline loops: CDR1 SEHNR, CDR2 FQNEAQ (reference sequence). V was cut by 1 base and J by 6 bases, with 13 bases left in between. The CDR3 region is CASSLERQGGEQYF. CDR3 in DNA: TGTGCCAGCAGCTTAGAAAGGCAGGGCGGCGAGCAGTACTTC. The full variable domain, in which reference TRBV7-9 and TRBJ2-7 provide the parts outside the CDR3, is DTGVSQNPRHKITKRGQNVTFRCDPISEHNRLYWYRQTLGQGPEFLTYFQNEAQLEKSRLLSDRFSAERPKGSFSTLEIQRTEQGDSAMYLCASSLERQGGEQYFGPGTRLTVT.

V is TRBV9 and J is TRBJ1-3; TRBD1 aligns across 8 bases. The CDR3 has 15 amino acids. CDR1 and CDR2 from the germline V gene are SGDLS and YYNGEE. Trimming at V came to 0 bases and at J to 2 bases, leaving 1 base not matched to a gene. In DNA form, the CDR3 reads TGTGCCAGCAGCGTAGAACAGGGGGCTGGAAACACCATATATTTT. It yields the protein CASSVEQGAGNTIYF.

This chain connects TRBV5-1 to TRBJ2-7, with 10 bases matching TRBD2. CDR3 length: 15 amino acids. The J segment lost 0 bases and the V segment lost 4 bases, leaving 4 bases of the junction unmatched. The germline gives CDR1 SGHRS, CDR2 YFSETQ. CDR3 residues: CASSPLAGDSYEQYF. CDR3 bases: TGCGCCAGCAGCCCCCTAGCGGGAGACTCCTACGAGCAGTACTTC.